This is a list of T cell receptor beta chains from one sample in a study of cytomegalovirus exposure and HLA in healthy donors. Data came from immunoSEQ multiplex PCR; TCRdb stores just in-frame clones and leaves some out. The sample contains about 91,000 clones, 55% to 65% of which appear only once. Sequencing was done on a sample of PBMCs. The receptor set was obtained from a human donor in good health. Both conserved end residues are part of each CDR3. The order of the fields is J gene, CDR3 length, V gene, clone size, D gene, CDR3 DNA, CDR3 protein. D genes are given only for firm matches. Size tells how often a clone was seen (once, few, many) or the class of an expanded clone, and some rows leave it out.

j_call: TRBJ1-1
cdr3_length: 14
v_call: TRBV19
clone_size: -
d_call: -
cdr3_nt: TGTGCCAGCAAACGACAGGTTCCCGGTACTGAAGCTTTCTTT
cdr3_aa: CASKRQVPGTEAFF

j_call: TRBJ2-7
cdr3_length: 14
v_call: TRBV7-9
clone_size: -
d_call: TRBD1
cdr3_nt: TGTGCCAGCAGCCCACGGACAGGGAGCTACGAGCAGTACTTC
cdr3_aa: CASSPRTGSYEQYF

j_call: TRBJ2-3
cdr3_length: 15
v_call: TRBV18
clone_size: -
d_call: TRBD1
cdr3_nt: TGTGCCAGCTCACTAGGGACAGGGGTCACAGATACGCAGTATTTT
cdr3_aa: CASSLGTGVTDTQYF

j_call: TRBJ2-1
cdr3_length: 13
v_call: TRBV7-6
clone_size: -
d_call: -
cdr3_nt: TGTGCCAGCAGCTCGCCGGGTCCGGGTGAGCAGTTCTTC
cdr3_aa: CASSSPGPGEQFF

j_call: TRBJ1-1
cdr3_length: 14
v_call: TRBV7-6
clone_size: once
d_call: -
cdr3_nt: TGTGCCAGCAGCTTGCGACAGGTGGACACTGAAGCTTTCTTT
cdr3_aa: CASSLRQVDTEAFF

j_call: TRBJ1-1
cdr3_length: 12
v_call: TRBV5-6
clone_size: -
d_call: -
cdr3_nt: TGTGCCAGCAGCCTTTATCCTCTGCGGGCTTTCTTT
cdr3_aa: CASSLYPLRAFF

j_call: TRBJ1-5
cdr3_length: 15
v_call: TRBV30
clone_size: -
d_call: TRBD1
cdr3_nt: TGTGCCTGGAGTGTAGGAGGGGGCGGGAATCAGCCCCAGCATTTT
cdr3_aa: CAWSVGGGGNQPQHF

j_call: TRBJ1-4
cdr3_length: 16
v_call: TRBV5-6
clone_size: few
d_call: TRBD1
cdr3_nt: TGTGCCAGCAGCACGGGACAGGGCGCAACTAATGAAAAACTGTTTTTT
cdr3_aa: CASSTGQGATNEKLFF

j_call: TRBJ1-2
cdr3_length: 17
v_call: TRBV11-3
clone_size: -
d_call: TRBD1
cdr3_nt: TGTGCCAGCAGCTTAGACAGGGACAGACATTCTAACTATGGCTACACCTTC
cdr3_aa: CASSLDRDRHSNYGYTF

j_call: TRBJ1-6
cdr3_length: 14
v_call: TRBV11-1
clone_size: -
d_call: TRBD1
cdr3_nt: TGTGCCAGCAGCTCCCTTAGGGGGCCTTCACCCCTCCACTTT
cdr3_aa: CASSSLRGPSPLHF

j_call: TRBJ2-2
cdr3_length: 14
v_call: TRBV11-1
clone_size: -
d_call: TRBD1
cdr3_nt: TGTGCCAGCAGCGCGGACAGGGTGTCCGGGGAGCTGTTTTTT
cdr3_aa: CASSADRVSGELFF

j_call: TRBJ1-6
cdr3_length: 16
v_call: TRBV4-3
clone_size: once
d_call: TRBD1
cdr3_nt: TGCGCCAGCAGCCAAGGGTCCAGGGGGAAAGGTACACCCCTCCACTTT
cdr3_aa: CASSQGSRGKGTPLHF

j_call: TRBJ2-7
cdr3_length: 13
v_call: TRBV7-2
clone_size: -
d_call: -
cdr3_nt: TGTGCCAGCAGCTTATTAATGTCCTACGAGCAGTACTTC
cdr3_aa: CASSLLMSYEQYF

j_call: TRBJ2-3
cdr3_length: 17
v_call: TRBV27
clone_size: few
d_call: TRBD1
cdr3_nt: TGTGCCAGCAGTCTTGTACAGGGGGCACCGAGGACAGATACGCAGTATTTT
cdr3_aa: CASSLVQGAPRTDTQYF

j_call: TRBJ1-2
cdr3_length: 15
v_call: TRBV19
clone_size: once
d_call: TRBD1
cdr3_nt: TGTGCCAGTAGAGGGACAGGCGAAGCTAACTATGGCTACACCTTC
cdr3_aa: CASRGTGEANYGYTF

j_call: TRBJ1-1
cdr3_length: 13
v_call: TRBV18
clone_size: -
d_call: -
cdr3_nt: TGTGCCAGCTCACCACGGGCGAACACTGAAGCTTTCTTT
cdr3_aa: CASSPRANTEAFF

j_call: TRBJ2-1
cdr3_length: 13
v_call: TRBV5-4
clone_size: few
d_call: -
cdr3_nt: TGTGCCAGCAGCTTACAGGGTCGGGGTGAGCAGTTCTTC
cdr3_aa: CASSLQGRGEQFF

j_call: TRBJ1-4
cdr3_length: 19
v_call: TRBV29-1
clone_size: -
d_call: -
cdr3_nt: TGCAGCGTTGAAGTGGAAGGTTCTACAGGGTTTCACCCTAATGAAAAACTGTTTTTT
cdr3_aa: CSVEVEGSTGFHPNEKLFF

j_call: TRBJ1-6
cdr3_length: 14
v_call: TRBV11-2
clone_size: -
d_call: -
cdr3_nt: TGTGCCAGCAGCTTCGAAAGCGTCAGTTCACCCCTCCACTTT
cdr3_aa: CASSFESVSSPLHF

j_call: TRBJ2-3
cdr3_length: 13
v_call: TRBV18
clone_size: -
d_call: -
cdr3_nt: TGTGCCAGCTCACCACCATGGCAAGATACGCAGTATTTT
cdr3_aa: CASSPPWQDTQYF